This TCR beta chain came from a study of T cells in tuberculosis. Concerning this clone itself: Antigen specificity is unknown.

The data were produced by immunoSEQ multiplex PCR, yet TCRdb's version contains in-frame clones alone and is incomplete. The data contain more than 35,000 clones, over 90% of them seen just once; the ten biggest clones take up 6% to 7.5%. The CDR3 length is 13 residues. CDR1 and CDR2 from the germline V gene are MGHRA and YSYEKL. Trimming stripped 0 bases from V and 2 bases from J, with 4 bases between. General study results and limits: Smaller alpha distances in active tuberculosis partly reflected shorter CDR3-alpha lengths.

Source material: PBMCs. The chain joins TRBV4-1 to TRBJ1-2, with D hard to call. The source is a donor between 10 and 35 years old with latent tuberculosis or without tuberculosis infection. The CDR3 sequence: CASSQDINYGYTF. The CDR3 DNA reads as TGCGCCAGCAGCCAAGATATCAACTATGGCTACACCTTC.